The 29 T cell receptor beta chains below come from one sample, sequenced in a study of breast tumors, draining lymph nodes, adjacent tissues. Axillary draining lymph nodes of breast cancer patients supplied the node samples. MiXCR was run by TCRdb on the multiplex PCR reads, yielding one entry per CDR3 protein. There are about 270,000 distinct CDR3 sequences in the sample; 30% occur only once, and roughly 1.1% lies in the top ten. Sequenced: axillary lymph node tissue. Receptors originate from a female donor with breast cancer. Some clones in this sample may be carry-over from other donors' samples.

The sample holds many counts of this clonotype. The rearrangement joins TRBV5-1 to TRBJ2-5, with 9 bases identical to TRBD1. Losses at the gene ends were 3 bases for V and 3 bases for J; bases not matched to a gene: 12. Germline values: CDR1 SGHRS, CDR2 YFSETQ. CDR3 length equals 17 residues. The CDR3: CASSSQNQDRGEETQYF. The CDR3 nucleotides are TGCGCCAGCAGCTCCCAGAACCAGGACAGGGGCGAAGAGACCCAGTACTTC. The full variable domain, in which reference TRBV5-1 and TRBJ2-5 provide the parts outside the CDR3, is KAGVTQTPRYLIKTRGQQVTLSCSPISGHRSVSWYQQTPGQGLQFLFEYFSETQRNKGNFPGRFSGRQFSNSRSEMNVSTLELGDSALYLCASSSQNQDRGEETQYFGPGTRLLVL.

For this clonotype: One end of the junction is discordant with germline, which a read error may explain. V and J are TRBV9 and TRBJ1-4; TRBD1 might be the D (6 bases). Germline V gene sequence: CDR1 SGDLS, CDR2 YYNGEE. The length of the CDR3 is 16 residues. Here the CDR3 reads CASSAMSGGGGEKLLF. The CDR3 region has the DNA TGTGCCAGCAGCGCCATGTCGGGGGGCGGGGGTGAAAAACTGCTTTTT.

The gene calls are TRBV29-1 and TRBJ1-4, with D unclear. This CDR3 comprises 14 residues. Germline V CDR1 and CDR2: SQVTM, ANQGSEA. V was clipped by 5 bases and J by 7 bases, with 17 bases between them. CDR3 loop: CSVQPVPGGEKLFF. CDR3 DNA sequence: TGCAGCGTTCAACCCGTTCCCGGAGGTGAAAAACTGTTTTTT.

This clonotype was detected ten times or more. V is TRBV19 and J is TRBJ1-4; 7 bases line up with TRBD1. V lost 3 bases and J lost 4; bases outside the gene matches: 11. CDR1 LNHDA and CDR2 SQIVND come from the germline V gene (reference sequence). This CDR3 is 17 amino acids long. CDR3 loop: CASSIGGEGAGNEKLFF. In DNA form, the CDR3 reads TGTGCCAGTAGTATTGGGGGAGAGGGGGCGGGTAATGAAAAACTGTTTTTT. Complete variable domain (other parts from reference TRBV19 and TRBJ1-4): DGGITQSPKYLFRKEGQNVTLSCEQNLNHDAMYWYRQDPGQGLRLIYYSQIVNDFQKGDIAEGYSVSREKKESFPLTVTSAQKNPTAFYLCASSIGGEGAGNEKLFFGSGTQLSVL.

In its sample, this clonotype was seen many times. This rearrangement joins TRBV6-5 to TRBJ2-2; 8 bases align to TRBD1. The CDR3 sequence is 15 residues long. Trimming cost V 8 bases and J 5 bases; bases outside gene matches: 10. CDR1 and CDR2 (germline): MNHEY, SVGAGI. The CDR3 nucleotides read TGTGCCAGCTGCCGGGACAGGATTTTGACCGGGGAGCTGTTTTTT. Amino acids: CASCRDRILTGELFF.

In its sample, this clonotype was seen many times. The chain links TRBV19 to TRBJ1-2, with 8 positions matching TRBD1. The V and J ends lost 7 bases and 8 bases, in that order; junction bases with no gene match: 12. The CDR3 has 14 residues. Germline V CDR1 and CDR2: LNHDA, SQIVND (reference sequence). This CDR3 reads CASNAGGAPLGYTF. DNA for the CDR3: TGTGCCAGTAACGCAGGGGGCGCTCCTCTGGGCTACACCTTC.

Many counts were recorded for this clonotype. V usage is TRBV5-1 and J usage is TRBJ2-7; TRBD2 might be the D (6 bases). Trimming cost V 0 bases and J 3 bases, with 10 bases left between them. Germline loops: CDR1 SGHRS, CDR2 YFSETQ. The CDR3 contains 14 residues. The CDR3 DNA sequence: TGCGCCAGCAGCTTGGAGACTAGGGGCTACGAGCAGTACTTC. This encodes CASSLETRGYEQYF. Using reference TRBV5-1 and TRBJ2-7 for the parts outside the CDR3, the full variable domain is KAGVTQTPRYLIKTRGQQVTLSCSPISGHRSVSWYQQTPGQGLQFLFEYFSETQRNKGNFPGRFSGRQFSNSRSEMNVSTLELGDSALYLCASSLETRGYEQYFGPGTRLTVT.

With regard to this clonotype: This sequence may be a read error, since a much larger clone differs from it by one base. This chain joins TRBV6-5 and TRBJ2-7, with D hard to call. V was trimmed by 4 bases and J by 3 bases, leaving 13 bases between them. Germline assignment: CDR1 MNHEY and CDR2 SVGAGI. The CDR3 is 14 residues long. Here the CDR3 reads CASSLQHKSYEQYF. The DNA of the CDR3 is TGTGCCAGCAGTTTACAGCATAAAAGCTACGAGCAGTACTTC.

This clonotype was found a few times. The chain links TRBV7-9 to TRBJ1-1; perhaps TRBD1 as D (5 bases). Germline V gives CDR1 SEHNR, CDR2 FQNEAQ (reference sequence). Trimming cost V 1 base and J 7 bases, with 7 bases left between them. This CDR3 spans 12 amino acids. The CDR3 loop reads CASSLVGVEAFF. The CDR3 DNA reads TGTGCCAGCAGCTTAGTGGGGGTTGAAGCTTTCTTT. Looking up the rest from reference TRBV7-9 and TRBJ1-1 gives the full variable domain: DTGVSQNPRHKITKRGQNVTFRCDPISEHNRLYWYRQTLGQGPEFLTYFQNEAQLEKSRLLSDRFSAERPKGSFSTLEIQRTEQGDSAMYLCASSLVGVEAFFGQGTRLTVV.

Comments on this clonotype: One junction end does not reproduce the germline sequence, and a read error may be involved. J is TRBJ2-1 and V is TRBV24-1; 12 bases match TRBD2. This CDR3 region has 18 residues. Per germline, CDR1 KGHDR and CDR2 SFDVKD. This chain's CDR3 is CASSFPGLAGNSYNEQFF. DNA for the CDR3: TGTGCCAGCAGTTTCCCCGGACTAGCGGGGAACTCCTACAATGAGCAGTTCTTC.

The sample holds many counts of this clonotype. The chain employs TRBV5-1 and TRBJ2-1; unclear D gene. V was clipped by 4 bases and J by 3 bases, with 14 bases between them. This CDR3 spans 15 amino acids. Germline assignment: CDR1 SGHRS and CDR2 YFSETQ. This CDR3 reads CASSPSWSLYNEQFF. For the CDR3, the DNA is TGCGCCAGCAGCCCGAGTTGGTCTCTCTACAATGAGCAGTTCTTC.

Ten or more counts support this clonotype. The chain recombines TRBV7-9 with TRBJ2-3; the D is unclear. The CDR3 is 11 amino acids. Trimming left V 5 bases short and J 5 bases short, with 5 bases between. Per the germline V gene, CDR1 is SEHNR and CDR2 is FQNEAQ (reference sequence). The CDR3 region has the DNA TGTGCCAGCAGCCACTTAGATACGCAGTATTTT. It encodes CASSHLDTQYF.

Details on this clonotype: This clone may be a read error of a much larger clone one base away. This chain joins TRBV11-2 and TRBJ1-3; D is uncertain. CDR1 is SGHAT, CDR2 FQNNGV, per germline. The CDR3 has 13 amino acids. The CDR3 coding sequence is TGTGCCAGCAGCTTTATGTCAGGAACCACCATATATTTT. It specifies CASSFMSGTTIYF.

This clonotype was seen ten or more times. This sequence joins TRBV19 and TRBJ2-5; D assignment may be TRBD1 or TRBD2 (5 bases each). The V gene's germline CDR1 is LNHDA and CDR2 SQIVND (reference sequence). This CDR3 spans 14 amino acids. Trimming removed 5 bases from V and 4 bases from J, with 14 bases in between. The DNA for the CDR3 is TGTGCCAGTAGTGCTCTCCGGGACCTAGAGACCCAGTACTTC. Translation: CASSALRDLETQYF.

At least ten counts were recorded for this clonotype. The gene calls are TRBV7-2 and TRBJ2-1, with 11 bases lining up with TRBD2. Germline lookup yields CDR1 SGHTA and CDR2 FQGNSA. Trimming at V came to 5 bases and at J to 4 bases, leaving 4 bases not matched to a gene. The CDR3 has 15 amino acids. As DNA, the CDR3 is TGTGCCAGCAGCCAGGGACTAGCGGAGTACAATGAGCAGTTCTTC. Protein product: CASSQGLAEYNEQFF.

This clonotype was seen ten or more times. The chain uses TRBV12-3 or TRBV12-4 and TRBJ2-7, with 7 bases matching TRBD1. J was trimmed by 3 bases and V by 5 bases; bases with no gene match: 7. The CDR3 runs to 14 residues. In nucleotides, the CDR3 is TGTGCCAGCAGTGCATCCGACAGGGACTACGAGCAGTACTTC. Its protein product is CASSASDRDYEQYF.

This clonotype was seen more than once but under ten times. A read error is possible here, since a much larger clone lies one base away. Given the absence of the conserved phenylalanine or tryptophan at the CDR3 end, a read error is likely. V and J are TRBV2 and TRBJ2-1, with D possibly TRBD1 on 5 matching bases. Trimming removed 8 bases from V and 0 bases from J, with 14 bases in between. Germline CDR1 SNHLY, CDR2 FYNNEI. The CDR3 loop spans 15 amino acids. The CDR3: CASGADQSSYNEQFL. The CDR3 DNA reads TGTGCCAGCGGGGCGGATCAAAGCTCCTACAATGAGCAGTTCCTC.

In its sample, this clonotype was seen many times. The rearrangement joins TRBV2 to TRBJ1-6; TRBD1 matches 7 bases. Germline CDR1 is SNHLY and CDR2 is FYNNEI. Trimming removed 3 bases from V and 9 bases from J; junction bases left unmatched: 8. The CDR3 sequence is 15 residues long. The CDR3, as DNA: TGTGCCAGCAGTGACCAGACAGGGTCTAGTTCACCCCTCCACTTT. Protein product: CASSDQTGSSSPLHF.

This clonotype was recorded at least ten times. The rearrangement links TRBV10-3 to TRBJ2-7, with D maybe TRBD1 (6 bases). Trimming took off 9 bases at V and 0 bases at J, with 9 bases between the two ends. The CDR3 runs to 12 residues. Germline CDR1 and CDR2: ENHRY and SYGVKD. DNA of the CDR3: TGTGCCATTCAGGGGCCCTCCTACGAGCAGTACTTC. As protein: CAIQGPSYEQYF.

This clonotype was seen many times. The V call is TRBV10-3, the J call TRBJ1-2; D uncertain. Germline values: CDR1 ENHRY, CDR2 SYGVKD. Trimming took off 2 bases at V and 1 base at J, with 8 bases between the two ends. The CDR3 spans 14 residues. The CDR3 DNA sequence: TGTGCCATCAGTGAGGAGAGAAGTAACTATGGCTACACCTTC. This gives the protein CAISEERSNYGYTF.

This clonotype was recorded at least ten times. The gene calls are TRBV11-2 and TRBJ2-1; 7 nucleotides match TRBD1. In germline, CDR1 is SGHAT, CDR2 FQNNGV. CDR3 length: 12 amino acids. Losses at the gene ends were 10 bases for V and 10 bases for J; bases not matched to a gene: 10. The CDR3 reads CATKRQGNEQFF. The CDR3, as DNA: TGTGCCACCAAACGACAGGGAAACGAGCAGTTCTTC.

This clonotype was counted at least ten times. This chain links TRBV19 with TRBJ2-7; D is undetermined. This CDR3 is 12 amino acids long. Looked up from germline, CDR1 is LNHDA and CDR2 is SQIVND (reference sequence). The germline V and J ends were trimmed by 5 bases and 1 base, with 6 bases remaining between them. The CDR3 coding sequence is TGTGCCAGTAGTTGGGTATCCTACGAGCAGTACTTC. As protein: CASSWVSYEQYF. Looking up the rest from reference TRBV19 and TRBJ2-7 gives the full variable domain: DGGITQSPKYLFRKEGQNVTLSCEQNLNHDAMYWYRQDPGQGLRLIYYSQIVNDFQKGDIAEGYSVSREKKESFPLTVTSAQKNPTAFYLCASSWVSYEQYFGPGTRLTVT.

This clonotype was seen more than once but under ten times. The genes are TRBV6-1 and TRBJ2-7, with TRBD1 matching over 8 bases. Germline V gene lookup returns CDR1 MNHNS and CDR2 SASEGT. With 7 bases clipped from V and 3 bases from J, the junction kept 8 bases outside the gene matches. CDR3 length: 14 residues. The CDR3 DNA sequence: TGTGCCAGCATGAGGACAGGGATTAACTACGAGCAGTACTTC. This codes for CASMRTGINYEQYF.

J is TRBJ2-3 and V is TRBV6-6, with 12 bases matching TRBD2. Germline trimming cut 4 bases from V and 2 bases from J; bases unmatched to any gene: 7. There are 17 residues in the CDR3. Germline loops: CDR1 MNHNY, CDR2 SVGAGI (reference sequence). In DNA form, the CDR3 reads TGTGCCAGCAGTTCCCCTAGCGGGAGGGCCCTCACAGATACGCAGTATTTT. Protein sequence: CASSSPSGRALTDTQYF.

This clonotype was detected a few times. CDR3 sequence: CASSTGGAKNIQYF. In DNA form, the CDR3 reads TGTGCCAGCAGTACAGGGGGTGCCAAAAACATTCAGTACTTC. This chain uses TRBV5-6 with TRBJ2-4; TRBD1 aligns across 8 bases. This CDR3 is built from 14 residues. The ends lost 5 bases at V and 1 base at J; junction bases unmatched: 2. The germline gives CDR1 SGHDT, CDR2 YYEEEE. The variable domain in full, completed from reference TRBV5-6 and TRBJ2-4, reads DAGVTQSPTHLIKTRGQQVTLRCSPKSGHDTVSWYQQALGQGPQFIFQYYEEEERQRGNFPDRFSGHQFPNYSSELNVNALLLGDSALYLCASSTGGAKNIQYFGAGTRLSVL.

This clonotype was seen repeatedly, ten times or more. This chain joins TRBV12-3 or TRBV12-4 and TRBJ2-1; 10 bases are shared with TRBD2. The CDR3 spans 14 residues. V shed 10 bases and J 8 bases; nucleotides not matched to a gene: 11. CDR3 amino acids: CATKLAGLVDEQFF. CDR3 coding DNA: TGTGCCACCAAACTAGCGGGACTTGTCGATGAGCAGTTCTTC.

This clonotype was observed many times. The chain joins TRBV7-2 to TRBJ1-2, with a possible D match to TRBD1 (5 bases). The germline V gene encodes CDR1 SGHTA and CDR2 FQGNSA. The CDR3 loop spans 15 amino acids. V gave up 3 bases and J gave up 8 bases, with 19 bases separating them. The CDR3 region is CASSLNSGTIGGYTF. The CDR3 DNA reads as TGTGCCAGCAGCTTGAACTCCGGGACCATCGGAGGCTACACCTTC.

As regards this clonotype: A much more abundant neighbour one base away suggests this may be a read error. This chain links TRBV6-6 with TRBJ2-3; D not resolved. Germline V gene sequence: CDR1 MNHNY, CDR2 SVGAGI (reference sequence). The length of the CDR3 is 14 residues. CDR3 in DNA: TGTGTCACCCAGCCCGCTACCAGCACAGATACGCAGTATTTT. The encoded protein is CVTQPATSTDTQYF.

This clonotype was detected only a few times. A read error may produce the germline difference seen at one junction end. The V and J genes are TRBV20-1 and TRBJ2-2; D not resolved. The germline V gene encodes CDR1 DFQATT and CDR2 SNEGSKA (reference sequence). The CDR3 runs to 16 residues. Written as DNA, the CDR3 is TGCAATGCTAGATCACCCGGAATTGCGAACACCGGGGAGCTGTTTTTT. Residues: CNARSPGIANTGELFF.